The rows below give T cell receptor beta chains drawn from one sample of a study of CD8 T cells in Susac syndrome. TCRdb independently ran MiXCR on the immunoSEQ multiplex PCR reads; one entry per CDR3 protein. The sample lists 130,000 to 150,000 distinct CDR3 sequences; 90% to 97% were seen once. Material: CD4+ T cells from PBMCs. Receptors originate from a human donor with Susac syndrome. CDR3s leave out the opening cysteine and the closing phenylalanine or tryptophan. Fields, in order: CDR3 protein, clone size, J gene, V gene, D gene. The D gene is left open where the match is weak. Clone sizes are given selectively: once, few, many, or a class where the clone is expanded.

cdr3_aa: ASSDGLAGGGVSTQY; clone_size: .; j_call: TRBJ2-5; v_call: TRBV2; d_call: TRBD2
cdr3_aa: ATNPQRPGQGAWTEAF; clone_size: once; j_call: TRBJ1-1; v_call: TRBV19; d_call: TRBD1
cdr3_aa: ASSLRARQGGEKLF; clone_size: .; j_call: TRBJ1-4; v_call: TRBV7-9; d_call: TRBD1
cdr3_aa: ASSIMAGERNEQF; clone_size: .; j_call: TRBJ2-1; v_call: TRBV19; d_call: TRBD2
cdr3_aa: SASDRLAKNIQY; clone_size: .; j_call: TRBJ2-4; v_call: TRBV20-1; d_call: TRBD1
cdr3_aa: ASSVDRVNTEAF; clone_size: .; j_call: TRBJ1-1; v_call: TRBV18; d_call: TRBD1
cdr3_aa: ASSLSPSTGELF; clone_size: few; j_call: TRBJ2-2; v_call: TRBV7-9; d_call: .
cdr3_aa: ASILTAGGFGELF; clone_size: .; j_call: TRBJ2-2; v_call: TRBV7-9; d_call: TRBD2
cdr3_aa: ASSGRPGGEQF; clone_size: .; j_call: TRBJ2-1; v_call: TRBV25-1; d_call: .
cdr3_aa: ASSYGGQGEQY; clone_size: .; j_call: TRBJ2-7; v_call: TRBV5-6; d_call: .
cdr3_aa: ASSPGTGGLSNQPQH; clone_size: .; j_call: TRBJ1-5; v_call: TRBV6-1; d_call: TRBD1
cdr3_aa: ASSLPIAGGTDTQY; clone_size: once; j_call: TRBJ2-3; v_call: TRBV5-1; d_call: TRBD2
cdr3_aa: ASSYGGASGELF; clone_size: .; j_call: TRBJ2-2; v_call: TRBV6-5; d_call: .
cdr3_aa: ASSQSGTEQF; clone_size: .; j_call: TRBJ2-1; v_call: TRBV3-1; d_call: .
cdr3_aa: SASRDRGRFTAYEQY; clone_size: .; j_call: TRBJ2-7; v_call: TRBV20-1; d_call: TRBD1
cdr3_aa: ASRSNLWDTQY; clone_size: .; j_call: TRBJ2-3; v_call: TRBV28; d_call: .
cdr3_aa: ASAGGLNYGYT; clone_size: .; j_call: TRBJ1-2; v_call: TRBV6-5; d_call: .
cdr3_aa: ASSESGGARGEQF; clone_size: once; j_call: TRBJ2-1; v_call: TRBV5-1; d_call: TRBD2
cdr3_aa: ATSGARGESNQPQH; clone_size: .; j_call: TRBJ1-5; v_call: TRBV24-1; d_call: .
cdr3_aa: SARPSSNQPQH; clone_size: .; j_call: TRBJ1-5; v_call: TRBV20-1; d_call: .
cdr3_aa: ASSRDRQGVSNEQY; clone_size: .; j_call: TRBJ2-7; v_call: TRBV5-1; d_call: TRBD1
cdr3_aa: ASSLDSSNTEAF; clone_size: .; j_call: TRBJ1-1; v_call: TRBV7-2; d_call: .
cdr3_aa: ASSLMEGRDTQY; clone_size: .; j_call: TRBJ2-3; v_call: TRBV5-4; d_call: .
cdr3_aa: ASSQGWNGELF; clone_size: .; j_call: TRBJ2-2; v_call: TRBV14; d_call: .
cdr3_aa: ASRGTGRNIQY; clone_size: once; j_call: TRBJ2-4; v_call: TRBV12-3/TRBV12-4; d_call: .
cdr3_aa: SVLSGSSYNEQF; clone_size: once; j_call: TRBJ2-1; v_call: TRBV29-1; d_call: TRBD2
cdr3_aa: ASSDRGGQGEQY; clone_size: once; j_call: TRBJ2-7; v_call: TRBV6-6; d_call: TRBD1
cdr3_aa: ASSVSSVHTDTQY; clone_size: .; j_call: TRBJ2-3; v_call: TRBV9; d_call: .
cdr3_aa: ASSLVGSDYSYEQY; clone_size: .; j_call: TRBJ2-7; v_call: TRBV5-1; d_call: .
cdr3_aa: ASRDLAGGNEQF; clone_size: .; j_call: TRBJ2-1; v_call: TRBV27; d_call: TRBD2
cdr3_aa: ASSSAAETQY; clone_size: .; j_call: TRBJ2-5; v_call: TRBV6-2/TRBV6-3; d_call: .
cdr3_aa: SASGLAAYNEQF; clone_size: .; j_call: TRBJ2-1; v_call: TRBV20-1; d_call: TRBD2